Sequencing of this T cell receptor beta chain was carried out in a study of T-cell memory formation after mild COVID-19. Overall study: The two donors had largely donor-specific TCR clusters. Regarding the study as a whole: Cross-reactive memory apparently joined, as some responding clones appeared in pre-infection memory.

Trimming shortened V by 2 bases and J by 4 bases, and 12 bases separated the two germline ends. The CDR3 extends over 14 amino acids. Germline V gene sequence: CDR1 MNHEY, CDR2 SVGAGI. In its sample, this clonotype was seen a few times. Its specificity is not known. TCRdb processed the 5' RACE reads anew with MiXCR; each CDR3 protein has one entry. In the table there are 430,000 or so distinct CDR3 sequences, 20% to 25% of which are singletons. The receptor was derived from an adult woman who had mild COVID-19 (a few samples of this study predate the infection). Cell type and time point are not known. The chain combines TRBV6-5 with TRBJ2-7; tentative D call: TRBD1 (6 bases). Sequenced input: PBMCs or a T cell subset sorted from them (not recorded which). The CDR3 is CASSYRWGQYEQYF. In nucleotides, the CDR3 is TGTGCCAGCAGTTACAGGTGGGGGCAGTACGAGCAGTACTTC.